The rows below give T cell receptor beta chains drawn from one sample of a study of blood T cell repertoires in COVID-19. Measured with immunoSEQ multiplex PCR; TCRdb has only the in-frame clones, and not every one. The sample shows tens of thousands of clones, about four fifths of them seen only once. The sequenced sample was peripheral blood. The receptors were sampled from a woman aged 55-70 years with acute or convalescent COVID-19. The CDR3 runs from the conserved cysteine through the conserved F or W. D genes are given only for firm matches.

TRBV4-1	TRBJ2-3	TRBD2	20	CASSQDYSRGAGVFADTQYF	TGCGCCAGCAGCCAAGATTACAGTCGGGGAGCGGGAGTATTCGCAGATACGCAGTATTTT
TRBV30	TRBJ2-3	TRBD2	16	CAWGKREAVVTDTQYF	TGTGCCTGGGGTAAGCGGGAGGCCGTTGTCACAGATACGCAGTATTTT
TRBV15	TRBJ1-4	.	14	CATSRDLTNEKLFF	TGTGCCACCAGCAGAGATCTAACTAATGAAAAACTGTTTTTT
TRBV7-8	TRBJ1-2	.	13	CASSLDRPNGYTF	TGTGCCAGCAGCTTAGACAGACCAAATGGCTACACCTTC
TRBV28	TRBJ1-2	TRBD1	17	CASSSPGTDLFNYGYTF	TGTGCCAGCAGTTCACCCGGGACAGACCTATTTAACTATGGCTACACCTTC
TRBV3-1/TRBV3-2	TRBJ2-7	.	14	CASSQLTGYDQQYF	TGTGCCAGCAGCCAACTGACAGGTTACGATCAGCAGTACTTC
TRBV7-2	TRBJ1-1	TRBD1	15	CASSMRGTGRTEAFF	TGTGCCAGCTCCATGCGCGGGACAGGGAGGACTGAAGCTTTCTTT
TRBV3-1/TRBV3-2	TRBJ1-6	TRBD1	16	CASSRGQGLSNSPLHF	TGTGCCAGCAGCCGCGGACAGGGTCTATCAAATTCACCCCTCCACTTT
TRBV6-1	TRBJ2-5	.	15	CASSEYWSREETQYF	TGTGCCAGCAGTGAATATTGGAGCAGGGAAGAGACCCAGTACTTC
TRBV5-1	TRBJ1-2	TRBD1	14	CASRSGQGAYGYTF	TGCGCCAGCAGGTCAGGACAGGGGGCGTACGGCTACACCTTC
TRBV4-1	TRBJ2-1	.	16	CASSQALAGTNNEQFF	TGCGCCAGCAGCCAAGCGCTGGCGGGAACTAACAATGAGCAGTTCTTC